Listed below are T cell receptor beta chains from one sample, sequenced in a study of blood T cell repertoires in COVID-19. Here immunoSEQ multiplex PCR was the method, and the copy in TCRdb shows in-frame clones only, minus some. The sample includes some 330,000 clones, 85% to 90% of them seen just once. Sequencing was carried out using peripheral blood. These receptors all come from a woman in her 30s with COVID-19, enrolled during active disease. CDR3s include the opening cysteine and the closing phenylalanine or tryptophan. The order of the fields is V gene, D gene, J gene, clone size, CDR3 length, CDR3 DNA, CDR3 protein. The D gene is left open where the match is weak. Expanded clones get a size class; other rows say once, few or many, or leave the size out.

>TRBV2|TRBD1|TRBJ2-7|-|14
TGTGCCAGCAGTCAATGGACAGGGTTCGACGAGCAGTACTTC
CASSQWTGFDEQYF
>TRBV3-1/TRBV3-2|-|TRBJ2-7|-|16
TGTGCCAGCAGCATGGGACACCCTCAAAGCTCCTACGAGCAGTACTTC
CASSMGHPQSSYEQYF
>TRBV12-3/TRBV12-4|-|TRBJ2-3|-|13
TGTGCCAGCAGTTTCCGGGGCACAGATACGCAGTATTTT
CASSFRGTDTQYF
>TRBV7-9|TRBD2|TRBJ2-1|-|19
TGTGCCAGCAGCCCCCCTAGTTTCCACCTAGCGGTCTCCTACAATGAGCAGTTCTTC
CASSPPSFHLAVSYNEQFF
>TRBV4-2|TRBD2|TRBJ2-3|-|12
TGTGCCAGCAGCCAAGTGGACGGGACTACCTTCTTT
CASSQVDGTTFF
>TRBV4-2|TRBD2|TRBJ2-3|once|22
TGTGCCAGCAGCCAAGGATCACAATACCCTCGGCCGACTAGCGGGGGACTTTCTGCGCAGTATTTT
CASSQGSQYPRPTSGGLSAQYF
>TRBV6-1|-|TRBJ2-3|few|16
TGTGCCAGCAGTGCCGGGACTGGGGACGGCACAGATACGCAGTATTTT
CASSAGTGDGTDTQYF
>TRBV19|-|TRBJ1-5|-|15
TGTGCCAGTAGTATAGATGACAGTAAAAATCAGCCCCAGCATTTT
CASSIDDSKNQPQHF
>TRBV2|-|TRBJ2-5|-|13
TGTGCCAGCAGAGTCAGACTAGAAGAGACCCAGTACTTC
CASRVRLEETQYF
>TRBV7-9|TRBD2|TRBJ2-1|-|15
TGTGCCAGCTGTCACGGGGGGGCTGTACCATTTGAGCAGTTCTTC
CASCHGGAVPFEQFF
>TRBV6-5|-|TRBJ1-6|-|13
TGTGCCAGCTACAGGGATGGTAATTCACCCCTCCACTTT
CASYRDGNSPLHF
>TRBV5-4|-|TRBJ2-1|-|13
TGTGCCAGGGTCGGGGGTTCCTACAATGAGCAGTTCTTC
CARVGGSYNEQFF
>TRBV4-2|-|TRBJ2-7|-|16
TGTGCCAGCAGCCAAGAGGAGGCAGGGGCGCGGTACGAGCAGTACTTC
CASSQEEAGARYEQYF
>TRBV4-1|-|TRBJ1-5|-|17
TGCGCCAGCAGCTACGTTACAGGGCTAGGATTTGATCAGCCCCAGCATTTT
CASSYVTGLGFDQPQHF
>TRBV19|TRBD1|TRBJ2-7|-|17
TGTGCCAGTAGTATAGAGTCCGGGACAGGGGGAGGCTACGAGCAGTACTTC
CASSIESGTGGGYEQYF
>TRBV4-1|TRBD1|TRBJ1-6|once|17
TGCGCCAGCAGCCACCTTAAATTAAGACAGGGGAATTCACCCCTCCACTTT
CASSHLKLRQGNSPLHF
>TRBV19|TRBD1|TRBJ2-3|-|15
TGTGCCAGTAGTCCGACAGGGGGAGGGACAGATACGCAGTATTTT
CASSPTGGGTDTQYF
>TRBV7-9|TRBD1|TRBJ2-1|-|16
TGTGCCAGCAGGCGGGAGACAGGGGGCGGTGTCCATGAGCAGTTCTTC
CASRRETGGGVHEQFF
>TRBV11-2|TRBD1|TRBJ1-3|-|14
TGTGCCAGCAGCTTTAGGACAGGTGGAAACACCATATATTTT
CASSFRTGGNTIYF
>TRBV6-2/TRBV6-3|TRBD1|TRBJ2-2|-|13
TGTGCCAGCAGCCCGACAGGGTACGGGGAGCTGTTTTTT
CASSPTGYGELFF
>TRBV6-5|-|TRBJ2-7|-|15
TGTGCCAGCAGTTACAAGGGGGTCGCGAGCTACGAGCAGTACTTC
CASSYKGVASYEQYF
>TRBV5-5|-|TRBJ2-7|-|15
TGTGCCAGCAGCTTGGTTTTCGGGAGCAATTACGAGCAGTACTTC
CASSLVFGSNYEQYF
>TRBV5-1|-|TRBJ1-1|-|16
TGCGCCAGCAGCCTGGGGTCATCGCGGGGCAACACTGAAGCTTTCTTT
CASSLGSSRGNTEAFF
>TRBV12-3/TRBV12-4|TRBD2|TRBJ2-1|-|13
TGTGCCAGCAGTTCTCATGAGGCGGGAGTTCAGTTCTTC
CASSSHEAGVQFF
>TRBV2|-|TRBJ1-1|few|12
TGTGCCAGCCAAAACAGGGAAACTGAAGCTTTCTTT
CASQNRETEAFF
>TRBV5-6|-|TRBJ2-1|-|13
TGTGCCAGCAGTGATCTGGGGGGCAATGAGCAGTTCTTC
CASSDLGGNEQFF
>TRBV29-1|-|TRBJ2-1|-|13
TGCAGCGTTGAAGATTGGAGGGACAATGAGCAGTTCTTC
CSVEDWRDNEQFF
>TRBV5-1|-|TRBJ2-2|few|13
TGCGCCAGCGGGCGGGGAACCACCGGGGAGCTGTTTTTT
CASGRGTTGELFF
>TRBV7-9|-|TRBJ1-3|-|17
TGTGCCAGCAGCTTCGAGATCCGCGAAGTATCTGGAAACACCATATATTTT
CASSFEIREVSGNTIYF
>TRBV28|-|TRBJ2-1|-|15
TGTGCCAGCAGTCGGGGGAGCGGCTCCTACAATGAGCAGTTCTTC
CASSRGSGSYNEQFF
>TRBV28|-|TRBJ2-6|-|14
TGTGCCAGCACCCGCGCTTTAGGGGCCAACGTCCTGACTTTC
CASTRALGANVLTF
>TRBV5-1|-|TRBJ1-4|-|17
TGCGCCAGCAGCTTGGCCCCGACAGGAGCAACTAATGAAAAACTGTTTTTT
CASSLAPTGATNEKLFF
>TRBV5-4|TRBD2|TRBJ2-1|-|15
TGTGCCAGCAGCGAAAACGTAGCGGGGGTGGGTGAGCAGTTCTTC
CASSENVAGVGEQFF
>TRBV28|-|TRBJ1-5|-|15
TGTGCCAGCAGCCCCGCTCGCCAGGGCAATCAGCCCCAGCATTTT
CASSPARQGNQPQHF
>TRBV5-6|-|TRBJ2-1|-|12
TGTGCCAGCAGCCCGTGGGTGGGCCACAAGGTCTTC
CASSPWVGHKVF
>TRBV2|TRBD2|TRBJ2-3|-|15
TGTGCCAGCAAGGGACTAGCGGGGGTTGCAGATACGCAGTATTTT
CASKGLAGVADTQYF
>TRBV7-8|-|TRBJ1-3|-|16
TGTGCCAGCAGCTTAGCAGAGCACCCCTCTGGAAACACCATATATTTT
CASSLAEHPSGNTIYF
>TRBV6-5|TRBD2|TRBJ2-3|-|14
TGTGCCAGCAGTTCTAGCGGGGGGTCCCTAGGGCAGTATTTT
CASSSSGGSLGQYF
>TRBV29-1|TRBD1|TRBJ1-2|few|13
TGCAGCGTTGCAGGACAGGGGGCTTGGGGCTACACCTTC
CSVAGQGAWGYTF
>TRBV5-6|-|TRBJ1-1|once|12
TGTGCCAGTACCGCCGGGAACACTGAAGCTTTCTTT
CASTAGNTEAFF
>TRBV7-2|TRBD1|TRBJ1-4|-|14
TGTGCCAGCAGCCCCGACAGGGGTAATGAAAAACTGTTTTTT
CASSPDRGNEKLFF
>TRBV11-2|-|TRBJ1-1|-|11
TGTGCCAGCAGCGCGGAGTTGGAGGCTTTCTTT
CASSAELEAFF
>TRBV13|-|TRBJ2-1|-|12
TGTGCCAGCAGCTTTCCCGGGAATGAGCAGTTCTTC
CASSFPGNEQFF
>TRBV5-1|TRBD1|TRBJ1-1|-|16
TGCGCCAGCAGCTTGGCCGCGGACAGGACGAACACTGAAGCTTTCTTT
CASSLAADRTNTEAFF
>TRBV19|-|TRBJ1-6|-|12
TGTGCCAGTAGTATCTCCGAGTCACCCCTCCACTTT
CASSISESPLHF
>TRBV6-6|TRBD1|TRBJ1-4|-|12
TGTGCCACGCGACAGGGGTATGAAAAACTGTTTTTT
CATRQGYEKLFF
>TRBV6-5|-|TRBJ2-1|-|11
TGTGCCAGCAGTCTACTCGATGAGCAGTTCTTC
CASSLLDEQFF
>TRBV27|TRBD1|TRBJ1-5|-|14
TGTGCCAGCAGTAGGGGGCCGGGCAATCAGCCCCAGCATTTT
CASSRGPGNQPQHF
>TRBV5-1|TRBD1|TRBJ1-1|once|16
TGCGCCAGCACGACAGGGGTCGGAAATACCCACACTGAAGCTTTCTTT
CASTTGVGNTHTEAFF
>TRBV28|TRBD1|TRBJ1-2|-|14
TGTGCCAGCAGTGGGACAGCCTCTAACTATGGCTACACCTTC
CASSGTASNYGYTF
>TRBV6-5|TRBD2|TRBJ2-3|few|14
TGTGCCAGCAGTTGGGGACGGGGGGCAGATACGCAGTATTTT
CASSWGRGADTQYF
>TRBV11-3|-|TRBJ1-2|-|13
TGTGCCAGCAGCCGGGGAGCGGACTATGGCTACACCTTC
CASSRGADYGYTF
>TRBV3-1/TRBV3-2|-|TRBJ2-1|-|14
TGTGCCAGCAGCTCCCGGGGGTCCTACAATGAGCAGTTCTTC
CASSSRGSYNEQFF